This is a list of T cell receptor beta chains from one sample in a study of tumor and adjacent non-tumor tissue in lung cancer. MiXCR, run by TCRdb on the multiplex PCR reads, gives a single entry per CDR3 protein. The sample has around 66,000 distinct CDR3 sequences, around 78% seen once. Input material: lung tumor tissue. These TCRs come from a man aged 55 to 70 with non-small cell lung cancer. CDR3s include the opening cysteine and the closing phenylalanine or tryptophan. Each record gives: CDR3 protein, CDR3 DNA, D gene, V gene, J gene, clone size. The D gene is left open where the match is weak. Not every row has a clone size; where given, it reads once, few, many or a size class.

CSVYMTRTEAFF	TGCAGTGTCTACATGACTCGGACTGAAGCTTTCTTT	NA	TRBV29-1	TRBJ1-1	NA
CASSYDTNQPQHF	TGTGCCAGCAGCTACGACACCAATCAGCCCCAGCATTTT	NA	TRBV28	TRBJ1-5	many
CVSRSSGNEQYF	TGTGTCAGCAGAAGCAGCGGGAACGAGCAGTATTTC	TRBD2	TRBV12-3/TRBV12-4	TRBJ2-7	NA
CASCSYRGNEQYF	TGTGCCAGCTGTTCCTACAGGGGAAACGAGCAGTACTTC	TRBD1	TRBV12-3/TRBV12-4	TRBJ2-7	NA
CVSSYSGSPLHF	TGTGTCAGCAGTTACTCTGGGTCACCCCTCCACTTT	NA	TRBV6-5	TRBJ1-6	NA
CASSYSRRSVNEAFF	TGTGCCAGCAGTTACTCCCGCAGGTCAGTCAATGAAGCTTTCTTT	NA	TRBV6-5	TRBJ1-1	NA
CASSPQGASSEAFF	TGTGCCAGCAGCCCACAGGGGGCGTCGTCTGAAGCTTTCTTT	TRBD1	TRBV7-2	TRBJ1-1	NA
CVSSPLSRKDEQFF	TGTGTCAGCAGCCCGCTTAGTCGCAAGGATGAGCAGTTTTTC	NA	TRBV7-8	TRBJ2-1	NA
CATTSSGTDKQYF	TGTGCAACCACCTCCTCCGGCACAGATAAGCAGTATTTT	NA	TRBV28	TRBJ2-3	NA
CASSESVGEMSYEQYF	TGTGCCAGCAGTGAATCGGTCGGGGAGATGTCCTACGAGCAGTACTTC	NA	TRBV6-1	TRBJ2-7	NA
CASSLAAREWGDTQYF	TGCGCCAGTAGCTTGGCGGCCCGGGAGTGGGGGGATACGCAGTATTTT	NA	TRBV5-1	TRBJ2-3	NA
CTVGMWGNEQFF	TGCACCGTTGGAATGTGGGGCAATGAGCAGTTTTTC	NA	TRBV29-1	TRBJ2-1	NA
CTINEEPLSNQPQHF	TGTACCATCAATGAGGAACCCCTTAGCAATCAGCCCCAGCATTTT	NA	TRBV10-3	TRBJ1-5	NA
CASSPKQGFTYEQYF	TGTGCCAGCAGCCCTAAACAGGGATTTACCTACGAGCAGTACTTC	NA	TRBV5-6	TRBJ2-7	many
CSVGDRVNFQYF	TGCAGCGTTGGAGACAGGGTAAACTTTCAGTACTTC	TRBD1	TRBV29-1	TRBJ2-4	NA
CSVDGHLAGPEKQYF	TGCAGCGTTGATGGGCATCTAGCGGGCCCAGAGAAACAGTACTTC	TRBD2	TRBV29-1	TRBJ2-5	NA
CTSTYSRRGEAEAFF	TGTACGAGCACTTACTCCCGCAGGGGTGAGGCTGAAGCTTTCTTT	NA	TRBV6-5	TRBJ1-1	NA
CASRSTWDSNQHQHF	TGTGCCAGCCGCTCGACCTGGGACAGCAATCAGCACCAGCATTTT	TRBD1	TRBV6-1	TRBJ1-5	NA
CARSLPENNEAFF	TGTGCCAGGAGTTTACCGGAGAACAATGAAGCTTTCTTT	NA	TRBV28	TRBJ1-1	NA
CAWSPRTPRFTDTQYF	TGTGCCTGGAGTCCCCGGACTCCTAGATTCACAGATACGCAGTATTTT	NA	TRBV30	TRBJ2-3	NA
CSARGPTGDQPQHF	TGCAGTGCTAGAGGCCCAACAGGGGATCAACCCCAGCATTTT	TRBD1	TRBV20-1	TRBJ1-5	NA
CASRFGTDMQYF	TGTGCCAGCCGGTTTGGCACTGATATGCAGTATTTT	NA	TRBV6-1	TRBJ2-3	few
CASSTGQRIHTDTQYF	TGCGCCAGCAGCACGGGACAGCGGATCCACACAGATACGCAGTATTTT	TRBD1	TRBV5-1	TRBJ2-3	NA
CAWNHRTIHPGANLLTF	TGTGCCTGGAATCACCGGACTATCCATCCTGGGGCCAACCTCCTGACTTTC	NA	TRBV30	TRBJ2-6	NA
CASSLKLSSTDTQYF	TGCGCCAGCAGCTTGAAACTATCTAGTACAGATACGCAGTATTTT	NA	TRBV5-1	TRBJ2-3	NA
CASSLAGTSYEQYF	TGTGCCAGCAGCTTAGCAGGGACCTCCTACGAGCAGTACTTC	NA	TRBV7-9	TRBJ2-7	NA
CACSLYSQIYEEYF	TGTGCCTGCAGCTTGTATTCCCAGATCTACGAGGAGTACTTC	NA	TRBV5-5	TRBJ2-7	NA
CATSGQAGDEQFF	TGTGCCACCAGTGGACAGGCGGGCGATGAGCAGTTCTTC	NA	TRBV24-1	TRBJ2-1	NA
CSARALREVTYNEQFF	TGCAGCGCTAGAGCCCTGCGGGAGGTTACCTACAATGAGCAGTTCTTC	TRBD2	TRBV20-1	TRBJ2-1	NA
CSGVEEISYEQYF	TGCAGTGGCGTAGAGGAGATTTCCTACGAGCAGTACTTC	NA	TRBV20-1	TRBJ2-7	NA
CASSLSRGLGSFTGEQYF	TGTGCCAGCAGTTTGAGCAGGGGACTCGGGTCCTTTACGGGCGAGCAATACTTC	NA	TRBV28	TRBJ2-7	NA
CSARTPMYRGLGIQYF	TGCAGTGCTAGAACTCCTATGTACAGGGGGCTAGGCATTCAGTACTTC	TRBD1	TRBV20-1	TRBJ2-4	once
CSSSYISGTGELFF	TGCTCCAGCAGCTATATTAGTGGCACCGGGGAGCTGTTTTTT	NA	TRBV11-1	TRBJ2-2	NA
CASSLVCHYNKQFF	TGCGCTAGCAGCTTGGTTTGCCACTACAATAAGCAGTTCTTC	NA	TRBV5-1	TRBJ2-1	NA